This T cell receptor beta chain stems from a study of cytomegalovirus exposure and HLA in healthy donors. At the level of the study: There were 65 million to 85 million unique TCRs (from HLA-typed donors) in an early data release.

The PCR ran on 60 Vbeta and 13 Jbeta primers. This table comes from immunoSEQ multiplex PCR, and its TCRdb copy is limited to in-frame clones, with some not included. The table shows more than 140,000 clones, with over 60% occurring only once. The study's findings and limits: A later analysis showed HLA-associated TCR beta chains outstripping equally common others in clonal expansion.

This CDR3 is 14 amino acids long. V shed 7 bases and J shed 1 base, with 10 bases lying between them. CDR1 is MNHEY and CDR2 is SMNVEV in the germline V gene (reference sequence). Notes on this clone: Its antigen remains unidentified.

Input material: PBMCs. J is TRBJ2-2 and V is TRBV27; D gene unclear. The sequence was collected from a female donor in good health and CMV-seronegative. The CDR3 sequence is CASIDGGNTGELFF. CDR3 in DNA: TGTGCCAGCATTGACGGCGGGAACACCGGGGAGCTGTTTTTT.